This T cell receptor (beta chain) was recorded in a study of blood T cell repertoires in COVID-19. Participants were aged 18 to 89 years, lived in under 25 US areas, and enrolled virtually. Participant-reported clinical history was the basis for cohort assignment. Individuals in the exposed group had encountered a COVID-19 case within 2 weeks preceding study entry. Assay used: immunoSEQ multiplex PCR; TCRdb lists only in-frame clones, some missing. There are 130,000 to 150,000 clones in the sample; roughly 84% occur only once, and about 5.8% lies in the top ten. With 2 bases removed from V and 3 bases from J, the gap between germline ends came to 8 bases. The CDR3 consists of 14 residues. The V gene's germline CDR1 is SGHVS and CDR2 FNYEAQ.

This TCR came from a woman in her forties or fifties who had been exposed to COVID-19. The V gene is TRBV7-6, the J gene TRBJ2-1; D may be TRBD1 (5 bases). The sample taken for sequencing was PBMCs or T cells enriched from blood (not recorded which). Here the CDR3 reads CASSLQGYYNEQFF. The CDR3 nucleotides are TGTGCCAGCAGCTTACAGGGATACTACAATGAGCAGTTCTTC. Based on the CDR3 plus reference TRBV7-6 and TRBJ2-1, the full variable domain is GAGVSQSPRYKVTKRGQDVALRCDPISGHVSLYWYRQALGQGPEFLTYFNYEAQQDKSGLPNDRFSAERPEGSISTLTIQRTEQRDSAMYRCASSLQGYYNEQFFGPGTRLTVL.